These 23 T cell receptor beta chains originate from one sample sequenced in a study of Tregs in tolerant kidney transplant recipients. No cognate antigen is known for these TCRs. Method: immunoSEQ multiplex PCR; TCRdb's copy keeps in-frame clones and lacks some. The sample records about 4,800 clones, about 40% being singletons. Material for sequencing was CD8+ T cells from blood cultured with allogeneic cells. The receptor source for this set is a human donor in good health.

Only one count was recorded for this clone. The rearrangement joins TRBV19 to TRBJ2-3, with TRBD1 matching 7 bases. V lost 3 bases and J lost 2; bases outside the gene matches: 8. Germline V gene data show CDR1 as LNHDA and CDR2 as SQIVND (reference sequence). This CDR3 comprises 16 residues. CDR3 bases: TGTGCCAGTAGTATCTCAGGGGGTCGTTACACAGATACGCAGTATTTT. It translates to CASSISGGRYTDTQYF. Full variable domain (rest looked up from reference TRBV19 and TRBJ2-3): DGGITQSPKYLFRKEGQNVTLSCEQNLNHDAMYWYRQDPGQGLRLIYYSQIVNDFQKGDIAEGYSVSREKKESFPLTVTSAQKNPTAFYLCASSISGGRYTDTQYFGPGTRLTVL.

By proportion, this clone is medium-sized (0.01 to 0.1%). The CDR3 is CASSYIGLNTEGAFF. CDR3 bases: TGCGCCAGCAGCTACATCGGATTGAACACTGAGGGAGCTTTCTTT. The rearrangement uses TRBV4-3 and TRBJ1-1; D is undetermined. The CDR3 extends over 15 amino acids. V was cut by 5 bases and J by 10 bases, with 23 bases left in between. CDR1 LGHNA and CDR2 YSLEER come from the germline V gene.

This clone is medium-sized (0.01 to 0.1%) by share. This sequence joins TRBV6-5 and TRBJ2-1, with a weak D call TRBD2 (5 bases). This CDR3 spans 14 amino acids. The V end was cut by 6 bases, the J end by 4 bases, with 13 bases between. Per germline, CDR1 MNHEY and CDR2 SVGAGI. The chain's CDR3 is CASSPAGAYNEQFF. The CDR3 nucleotides are TGTGCCAGCAGCCCGGCGGGCGCTTACAATGAGCAGTTCTTC.

This rearrangement joins TRBV11-2 to TRBJ2-7; D might be TRBD2 (6 bases). Germline-derived CDR1 and CDR2 are SGHAT and FQNNGV. V lost 5 bases and J 3 bases, leaving 11 bases between the germline ends. The CDR3 has 13 amino acids. CDR3 DNA: TGTGCCAGCAGCCAGGGACTCAGCTACGAGCAGTACTTC. It codes for CASSQGLSYEQYF.

This clone is medium-sized by share. The gene calls are TRBV27 and TRBJ1-5; unclear D gene. Trimming cost V 0 bases and J 6 bases, with 6 bases left between them. CDR3 length: 13 residues. Germline values: CDR1 MNHEY, CDR2 SMNVEV (reference sequence). CDR3 nucleotides: TGTGCCAGCAGTTTATCGGGAAGTCAGCCCCAGCATTTT. Its protein is CASSLSGSQPQHF.

This clone has a count of ten or more. This chain uses TRBV15 with TRBJ2-7, with 8 bases matching TRBD2. Germline trimming cut 5 bases from V and 4 bases from J; bases unmatched to any gene: 7. This CDR3 has 14 amino acids. Per germline, CDR1 LNHNV and CDR2 YYDKDF (reference sequence). This chain's CDR3 is CATSPRGGRYEQYF. The CDR3 bases are TGTGCCACCAGCCCACGGGGGGGGAGGTACGAGCAGTACTTC.

The table lists this clone with a few counts. The rearrangement joins TRBV4-3 to TRBJ1-1; D is ambiguous. The CDR3 has 13 amino acids. V lost 1 base and J lost 2, with 5 bases in between. The V gene's germline CDR1 is LGHNA and CDR2 YSLEER. CDR3 sequence (DNA): TGCGCCAGCAGCCAAGCTGGAAACACTGAAGCTTTCTTT. Residues: CASSQAGNTEAFF.

In this sample, this clone is medium-sized. The V call is TRBV7-9, the J call TRBJ1-3; 7 bases line up with TRBD1. Looked up from germline, CDR1 is SEHNR and CDR2 is FQNEAQ (reference sequence). Germline trimming cut 10 bases from V and 4 bases from J; bases unmatched to any gene: 10. The CDR3 sequence is 14 residues long. For the CDR3, the DNA is TGTGCCACCAAACAGGGGTTTGACGGAAACACCATATATTTT. Translation gives CATKQGFDGNTIYF.

This rearrangement joins TRBV18 to TRBJ2-2; D might be TRBD2 (6 bases). The CDR3 runs to 16 residues. CDR1 and CDR2 from the germline V gene are KGHSH and LQKENI. V lost 3 bases and J lost 1, with 12 bases in between. The CDR3 nucleotides are TGTGCCAGCTCACCGTGGCGGGACCGGAACACCGGGGAGCTGTTTTTT. Amino acid sequence: CASSPWRDRNTGELFF.

This clone showed up just once. The gene calls are TRBV7-5 and TRBJ2-1. TRBV7-5 counts as a pseudogene. This CDR3 region has 13 residues. The CDR3 sequence is CASSPVGGGEQFF. CDR3 bases: TGTGCCAGCAGCCCTGTGGGGGGCGGTGAGCAGTTCTTC.

CDR3 amino acids: CASSLADRETQYF. For the CDR3, the DNA is TGTGCCAGCAGCTTAGCGGACAGAGAGACCCAGTACTTC. V usage is TRBV7-2 and J usage is TRBJ2-5; D is possibly TRBD1 (6 bases). The germline V gene has CDR1 SGHTA and CDR2 FQGNSA. The CDR3 runs to 13 residues. Trimming took off 0 bases at V and 4 bases at J, with 6 bases between the two ends.

By proportion, this clone is medium-sized. The rearrangement uses TRBV6-5 and TRBJ2-1, with D possibly TRBD2 on 5 matching bases. Trimming cost V 5 bases and J 7 bases, with 9 bases left between them. The CDR3 extends over 12 amino acids. Germline V gene sequence: CDR1 MNHEY, CDR2 SVGAGI. CDR3 amino acids: CASSPDSNEQFF. Here the CDR3 DNA reads TGTGCCAGCAGTCCGGACTCAAATGAGCAGTTCTTC.

There are a few counts of this clone. The gene calls are TRBV9 and TRBJ1-2, with 8 bases aligning to TRBD1. In germline, CDR1 is SGDLS, CDR2 YYNGEE. This CDR3 is 15 amino acids long. V trimming: 2 bases; J trimming: 5 bases; junction bases outside the gene matches: 8. CDR3 nucleotide sequence: TGTGCCAGCAGCGTGGGGGACAGGACATTATATGGCTACACCTTC. This translates into CASSVGDRTLYGYTF.

The chain combines TRBV7-7 with TRBJ2-7; TRBD1 matches at 7 bases. Germline V gives CDR1 SSHAT, CDR2 FNYEAQ (reference sequence). Unmatched junction bases numbered 11, after V lost 6 bases and J lost 3 bases. The CDR3 runs to 15 residues. CDR3 sequence reads: CASSQTGVFIYEQYF. The CDR3 DNA is TGTGCCAGCAGTCAAACAGGGGTCTTTATCTACGAGCAGTACTTC.

The CDR3 DNA follows: TGTGCCAGCAGCTTGGGCCCCTACACTGAAGCTTTCTTT. Amino acids: CASSLGPYTEAFF. This rearrangement joins TRBV5-6 to TRBJ1-1, with D unclear. From germline, CDR1 is SGHDT and CDR2 YYEEEE. Trimming pared 0 bases from V and 3 bases from J, leaving 6 bases between. The CDR3 spans 13 residues.

This clone showed up just a few times. This chain uses TRBV6-5 with TRBJ1-1; tentatively, D is TRBD1 (5 bases). Trimming took off 6 bases at V and 1 base at J, with 15 bases between the two ends. Germline V CDR1 and CDR2: MNHEY, SVGAGI. This CDR3 region has 15 residues. CDR3 coding DNA: TGTGCCAGCAGCCCCGAACAGGTAACGAACACTGAAGCTTTCTTT. Translating gives CASSPEQVTNTEAFF.

The rearrangement joins TRBV11-3 to TRBJ1-2; a weak D match, TRBD1 (5 bases). The V gene lost 4 bases and the J gene lost 6 bases, with 27 bases spanning the gap. This CDR3 comprises 18 residues. Germline V CDR1 and CDR2: SGHNT, YENEEA. In DNA form, the CDR3 reads TGTGCCAGCAGCTCCCTGATTTTGCAGGCAGGGACGTTTAATGGCTACACCTTC. The encoded protein is CASSSLILQAGTFNGYTF.

This clone is classed as medium-sized. The rearrangement links TRBV18 to TRBJ2-2, with unresolved D. CDR3 length: 12 amino acids. CDR1 and CDR2 from the germline V gene are KGHSH and LQKENI. V lost 8 bases, J lost 4 bases, and 8 bases lay in between. The CDR3 sequence: CASPTATGELFF. CDR3 DNA: TGTGCCAGCCCGACGGCCACCGGGGAGCTGTTTTTT.

This clone was detected a few times. The chain has TRBV30 and TRBJ1-2, with 9 bases matching TRBD1. Looked up from germline, CDR1 is GTSNPN and CDR2 is SVGIG (reference sequence). The CDR3 totals 13 residues. Trimming cost V 2 bases and J 5 bases; bases outside gene matches: 3. In DNA, the CDR3 is TGTGCCTGGAGTCGGACAGGGGAATATGGCTACACCTTC. Encoded protein: CAWSRTGEYGYTF.

Relative to its sample, this clone is medium-sized. V and J are TRBV7-8 and TRBJ2-3, with 9 bases identical to TRBD1. From germline, CDR1 is SGHVS and CDR2 FQNEAQ. CDR3 length equals 15 residues. Germline trimming cut 4 bases from V and 2 bases from J; bases unmatched to any gene: 4. The CDR3 region is CASSSGTGSTDTQYF. CDR3 nucleotides: TGTGCCAGCAGCTCCGGGACAGGGTCCACAGATACGCAGTATTTT.

The chain links TRBV7-9 to TRBJ2-3; no clear D. CDR1 and CDR2 (germline): SEHNR, FQNEAQ (reference sequence). The CDR3 has 13 residues. V was cut by 5 bases and J by 4 bases, with 10 bases left in between. CDR3 in DNA: TGTGCCAGCAGCCAAAGTTATTCAGATACGCAGTATTTT. It translates to CASSQSYSDTQYF.

A few counts support this clone. J is TRBJ2-3 and V is TRBV10-3, with TRBD2 as a possible D gene (5 bases). Trimming shortened V by 10 bases and J by 0 bases, and 14 bases separated the two germline ends. CDR3 length: 14 amino acids. The V gene's germline CDR1 is ENHRY and CDR2 SYGVKD. The CDR3 protein is CATEGIDSTDTQYF. In nucleotides, the CDR3 is TGTGCCACAGAGGGAATAGATAGCACAGATACGCAGTATTTT.

The chain recombines TRBV29-1 with TRBJ2-1; D remains ambiguous. The germline CDR1 and CDR2 sequences are SQVTM and ANQGSEA. With 2 bases removed from V and 2 bases from J, the gap between germline ends came to 4 bases. CDR3 length: 12 amino acids. DNA of the CDR3: TGCAGCGTTGAACTAGCCTACAATGAGCAGTTCTTC. Its translation: CSVELAYNEQFF.